The present entry profiles one T cell receptor (beta chain) with its context. Since all of the isolated RNA was reverse transcribed, expressed TCRB transcripts were what got sequenced. Sequenced by immunoSEQ multiplex PCR; TCRdb stores in-frame clones only, minus some. This sample has some 360,000 clones, with about 20% found just once. The ends lost 0 bases at V and 2 bases at J; junction bases unmatched: 5. The CDR3 has 15 residues. Germline lookup yields CDR1 SGHRS and CDR2 YFSETQ. The data originate from a study of beta chain features in type 1 diabetes. Sequencing was done on a sample of naive CD4+ T cells from blood. The sequence was obtained from a woman under 30 in good health. This chain joins TRBV5-1 and TRBJ2-7; 7 nucleotides match TRBD2. Written as DNA, the CDR3 is TGCGCCAGCAGCTTGGGTCGGGAGGTTGCCTACGAGCAGTACTTC. Its protein product is CASSLGREVAYEQYF. Filled out from reference TRBV5-1 and TRBJ2-7, the complete variable domain reads KAGVTQTPRYLIKTRGQQVTLSCSPISGHRSVSWYQQTPGQGLQFLFEYFSETQRNKGNFPGRFSGRQFSNSRSEMNVSTLELGDSALYLCASSLGREVAYEQYFGPGTRLTVT.